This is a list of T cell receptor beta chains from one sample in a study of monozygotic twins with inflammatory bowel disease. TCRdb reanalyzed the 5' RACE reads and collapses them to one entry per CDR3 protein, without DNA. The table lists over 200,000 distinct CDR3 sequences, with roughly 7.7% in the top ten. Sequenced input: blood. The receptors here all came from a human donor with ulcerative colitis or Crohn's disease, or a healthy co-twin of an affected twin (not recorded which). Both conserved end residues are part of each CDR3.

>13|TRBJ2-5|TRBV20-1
CSASRGGQETQYF
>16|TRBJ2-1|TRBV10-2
CASSDGTSLIHNEQFF
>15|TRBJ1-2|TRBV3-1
CASSHQDRGSNGYTF
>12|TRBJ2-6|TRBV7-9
CASLGGANVLTF
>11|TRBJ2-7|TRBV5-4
CASSSRLPPYF
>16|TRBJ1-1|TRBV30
CAWSRKTGLLNTEAFF
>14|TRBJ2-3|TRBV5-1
CASSLQWATDTQYF
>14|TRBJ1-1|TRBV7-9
CASSRRGGSTEAFF
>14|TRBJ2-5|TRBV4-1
CASSQDRFSGTQYF
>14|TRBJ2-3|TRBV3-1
CASSPRESTDTQYF
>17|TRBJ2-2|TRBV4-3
CASSFDRSGRNTGELFF
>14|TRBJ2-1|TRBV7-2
CASSLEYAGREQFF
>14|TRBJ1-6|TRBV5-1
CASSLEGARSPLHF
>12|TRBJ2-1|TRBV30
CAWSSQGFPQFF
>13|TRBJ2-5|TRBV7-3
CASSPRPPETQYF
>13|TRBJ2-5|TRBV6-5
CASSLRQLQTQYF
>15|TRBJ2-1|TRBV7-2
CASSSQLAGYNEQFF
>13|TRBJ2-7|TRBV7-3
CASSFGTNDEQYF
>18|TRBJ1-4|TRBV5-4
CASSWEPFGASGGEKLFF
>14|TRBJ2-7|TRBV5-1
CASSLAGKSYEQYF
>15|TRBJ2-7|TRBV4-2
CASSQEVVDTYEQYF
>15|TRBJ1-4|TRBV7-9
CASSLDPGVAEKLFF
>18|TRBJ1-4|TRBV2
CASSLWGPLAATNEKLFF
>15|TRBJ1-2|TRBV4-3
CASSQGLGGLGGYTF
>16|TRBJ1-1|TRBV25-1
CASSGGSRLANTEAFF
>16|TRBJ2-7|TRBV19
CASSPLRQAIYDEQYF
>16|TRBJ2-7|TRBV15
CATSRDGLLQGDEQYF
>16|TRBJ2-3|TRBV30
CAWTETGTASTDTQYF
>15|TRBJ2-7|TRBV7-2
CASSPGGQHFYEQYF
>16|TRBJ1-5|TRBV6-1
CASSVPGGPSNQPQHF
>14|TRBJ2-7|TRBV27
CASSFLNLITEQYF
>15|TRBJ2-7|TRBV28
CASGVTGGNPYEQYF
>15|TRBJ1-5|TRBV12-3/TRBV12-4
CASRRGTGGNQPQHF
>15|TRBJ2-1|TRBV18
CASSPPTGGPSEQFF
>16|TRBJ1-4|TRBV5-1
CASRGFGTDDNEKLFF
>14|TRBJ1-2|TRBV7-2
CASSPDRGGYGYTF
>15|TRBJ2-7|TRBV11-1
CASSLGGTSGYEQYF
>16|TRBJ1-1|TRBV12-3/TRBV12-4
CASSLVQGREKTEAFF
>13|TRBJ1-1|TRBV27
CASRPTGRAEAFF
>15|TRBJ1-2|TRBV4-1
CASSSVRGLDYGYTF
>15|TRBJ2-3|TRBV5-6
CASSLVAGGTDTQYF